Presented here are 7 T cell receptor beta chains from one specimen sequenced in a study of spatial heterogeneity in lung cancer (dated by TCRdb to about 2019). Library preparation was by 5' RACE. TCRdb names NextSeq 500 as the instrument used. The public reads were run again by TCRdb, first through fastp at Q25 and then through MiXCR, and only productive beta chains were kept. A single entry per CDR3 protein holds the most common genes and DNA from its merged rows. The sample profile shows about 20,000 distinct CDR3 sequences; less than 8% of them were found once. Approximately 23% of the sample goes to the ten largest clones. The time point label corresponds to: sample taken at primary tumor resection. Findings and caveats that apply to the study as a whole: The tumor nonsynonymous mutation count correlated with the number of expanded intratumoral alpha and beta TCRs.

Their antigens are not known. The input for sequencing was lung tumor tissue, taken at surgery. Receptors originate from a male donor with early-stage non-small cell lung cancer.

Regarding this clonotype: A read error may be the cause here, since a much bigger clone is one base away. The chain joins TRBV2 to TRBJ1-2; D call uncertain. Per germline, CDR1 SNHLY and CDR2 FYNNEI. The CDR3 has 13 residues. CDR3 sequence: CASSERPNYGDTF. CDR3 DNA sequence: TGTGCCAGCAGTGAAAGACCCAACTATGGCGACACCTTC. Combining the CDR3 with reference TRBV2 and TRBJ1-2 gives the whole variable domain EPEVTQTPSHQVTQMGQEVILRCVPISNHLYFYWYRQILGQKVEFLVSFYNNEISEKSEIFDDQFSVERPDGSNFTLKIRSTKLEDSAMYFCASSERPNYGDTFGSGTRLTVV.

The gene calls are TRBV6-5 and TRBJ2-5; D is unresolved. The germline V gene encodes CDR1 MNHEY and CDR2 SVGAGI. The CDR3 consists of 13 residues. Trimming cost V 0 bases and J 9 bases, with 11 bases left between them. The CDR3 here is CASSYSTWGPQYF. The DNA of the CDR3 is TGTGCCAGCAGTTACTCAACCTGGGGTCCCCAGTACTTC.

This clonotype was seen more than once but under ten times. This sequence joins TRBV4-3 and TRBJ2-3; tentatively, D is TRBD2 (6 bases). CDR1 and CDR2 from the germline V gene are LGHNA and YSLEER. The CDR3 runs to 15 residues. Trimming removed 3 bases at V and 2 bases at J, with 12 bases between. The CDR3 loop reads CASSQTGLHTDTQYF. CDR3 nucleotide sequence: TGCGCCAGCAGCCAGACGGGACTTCACACAGATACGCAGTATTTT.

On this clonotype: A read error may produce the germline difference seen at one junction end. V gene TRBV30 combines with J gene TRBJ1-5; perhaps TRBD1 as D (6 bases). The CDR3 covers 14 residues. Germline CDR1 GTSNPN, CDR2 SVGIG (reference sequence). The DNA of the CDR3 is TGTGCCTGGAGTACCCGGACAGCATATCAGCCCCGGAATTTT. This encodes CAWSTRTAYQPRNF.

Many counts were recorded for this clonotype. A read error may account for a junction end that differs from germline. This chain links TRBV6-2 or TRBV6-3 with TRBJ1-2; D gene uncertain. Germline CDR1 and CDR2: MNHEY and SVGEGT. The CDR3 extends over 13 amino acids. The CDR3 nucleotides are TGTGCCAGCAGTTACGCGGGAAACTATGGCGACACCTTC. Encoded protein: CASSYAGNYGDTF.

This clonotype appeared many times. The CDR3 spells CASSPWGGNQPQHF. DNA of the CDR3: TGTGCCAGCAGCCCGTGGGGGGGCAATCAGCCCCAGCATTTT. The V call is TRBV5-4, the J call TRBJ1-5; tentatively, D is TRBD1 (5 bases). This CDR3 is 14 amino acids long. Germline V CDR1 and CDR2: SGHNT, YYREEE (reference sequence). V was trimmed by 4 bases and J by 2 bases, leaving 10 bases between them.

This clonotype was picked up many times. The chain is built from TRBV7-9 and TRBJ2-3, with D possibly matching TRBD2 (5 bases). Germline V lookup: CDR1 SEHNR, CDR2 FQNEAQ (reference sequence). V gave up 4 bases and J gave up 1 base, with 12 bases separating them. The CDR3 sequence is 15 residues long. CDR3 loop: CASSWRTEGTDTQYF. DNA for the CDR3: TGTGCCAGCAGCTGGAGGACGGAAGGCACAGATACGCAGTATTTT.